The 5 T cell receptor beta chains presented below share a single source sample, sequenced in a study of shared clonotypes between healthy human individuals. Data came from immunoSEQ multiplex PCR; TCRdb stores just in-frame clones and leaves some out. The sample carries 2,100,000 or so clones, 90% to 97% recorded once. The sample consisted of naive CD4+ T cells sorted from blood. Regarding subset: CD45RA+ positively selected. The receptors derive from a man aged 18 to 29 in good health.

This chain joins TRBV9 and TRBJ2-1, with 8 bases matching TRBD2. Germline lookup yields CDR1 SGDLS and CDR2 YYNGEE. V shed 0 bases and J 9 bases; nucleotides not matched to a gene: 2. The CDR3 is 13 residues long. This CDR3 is CASSVAGGREQFF. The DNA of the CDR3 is TGTGCCAGCAGCGTAGCGGGAGGGCGTGAGCAGTTCTTC.

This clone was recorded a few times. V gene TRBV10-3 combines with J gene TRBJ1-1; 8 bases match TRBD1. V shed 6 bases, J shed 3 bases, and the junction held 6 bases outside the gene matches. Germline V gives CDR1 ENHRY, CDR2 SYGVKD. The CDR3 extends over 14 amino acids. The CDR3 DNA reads TGTGCCATCAGCCCTCAGGGGGCTGACACTGAAGCTTTCTTT. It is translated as CAISPQGADTEAFF.

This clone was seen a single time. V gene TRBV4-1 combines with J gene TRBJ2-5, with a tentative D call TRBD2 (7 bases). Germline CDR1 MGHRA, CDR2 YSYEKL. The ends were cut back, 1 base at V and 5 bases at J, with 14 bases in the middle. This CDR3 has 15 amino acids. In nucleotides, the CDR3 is TGCGCCAGCAGCCAAGCGGGGGGCCCCAGGGAGACCCAGTACTTC. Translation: CASSQAGGPRETQYF.

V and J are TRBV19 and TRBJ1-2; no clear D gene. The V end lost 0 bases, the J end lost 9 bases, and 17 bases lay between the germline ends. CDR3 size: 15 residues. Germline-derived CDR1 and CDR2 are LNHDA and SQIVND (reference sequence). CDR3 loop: CASSIDFGRFGSYTF. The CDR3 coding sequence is TGTGCCAGTAGTATAGATTTTGGGCGGTTCGGGAGCTACACCTTC. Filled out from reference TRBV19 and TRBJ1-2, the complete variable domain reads DGGITQSPKYLFRKEGQNVTLSCEQNLNHDAMYWYRQDPGQGLRLIYYSQIVNDFQKGDIAEGYSVSREKKESFPLTVTSAQKNPTAFYLCASSIDFGRFGSYTFGSGTRLTVV.

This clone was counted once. CDR3 amino acids: CASSGTGGAYNYGYTF. The CDR3, as DNA: TGTGCCAGCAGCGGGACAGGGGGCGCATATAACTATGGCTACACCTTC. The chain is built from TRBV9 and TRBJ1-2, with 11 bases aligning to TRBD1. In germline, CDR1 is SGDLS, CDR2 YYNGEE. V shed 3 bases and J 1 base; nucleotides not matched to a gene: 5. The CDR3 runs 16 residues.